The T cell receptor beta chain under discussion was sequenced for a study of blood T cell repertoires in COVID-19. Turning to the study itself: Samples representing acute and convalescent COVID-19 were sourced from the United States, Italy and Spain. In each case, the material was cDNA or gDNA derived from T cells, B-cell-depleted T cells, or PBMCs.

Methods used by the authors: For nucleated cells, counts were estimated from reference gene primer amplification. Profiled with immunoSEQ multiplex PCR; TCRdb holds only in-frame clones, not every one. D and trimming come from the DNA, and the V and J calls and clone size come from that table. This table has about 63,000 clones, 88% appearing once. The CDR3 runs 17 residues. The V segment lost 0 bases and the J segment 7 bases; nucleotides outside the gene matches: 8. Germline lookup yields CDR1 SGHAT and CDR2 FQNNGV. This clone was recorded a few times. The genes are TRBV11-2 and TRBJ2-4, with TRBD2 matching over 11 bases. The receptor was derived from a human donor in a cohort sampled during active COVID-19. The sample taken for sequencing was peripheral blood. The DNA for the CDR3 is TGTGCCAGCAGCTTAGATAAGCCTAGCGGGAGGATTAACATTCAGTACTTC. Translation gives CASSLDKPSGRINIQYF.